The TCR beta chain described here comes from a study of T cells in Graves' hyperthyroidism and ophthalmopathy. Authors of the study amplified TCR beta CDR3 regions from RNA transcripts. First-round RT-PCR targeting the TCR CDR3 was performed with the HTBI primer set. TCRdb re-derived calls from the multiplex PCR reads in MiXCR, one entry per CDR3 protein. The sample includes approximately 320,000 distinct CDR3 sequences, about 15% of them seen just once. With a duration under 2 months, the hyperthyroidism was newly diagnosed in patients aged 18 to 65. The length of the CDR3 is 13 residues. From germline, CDR1 is DFQATT and CDR2 SNEGSKA (reference sequence). This clonotype was picked up many times.

The TCR originated in a man between 25 and 39 years old with Graves' hyperthyroidism. The rearrangement links TRBV20-1 to TRBJ2-4, with D perhaps assigned TRBD1 or TRBD2 (5 bases each). The material sequenced was blood. CDR3 protein: CTATGRAKNIQYF. CDR3 in DNA: TGCACCGCTACGGGGCGAGCCAAAAACATTCAGTACTTC.